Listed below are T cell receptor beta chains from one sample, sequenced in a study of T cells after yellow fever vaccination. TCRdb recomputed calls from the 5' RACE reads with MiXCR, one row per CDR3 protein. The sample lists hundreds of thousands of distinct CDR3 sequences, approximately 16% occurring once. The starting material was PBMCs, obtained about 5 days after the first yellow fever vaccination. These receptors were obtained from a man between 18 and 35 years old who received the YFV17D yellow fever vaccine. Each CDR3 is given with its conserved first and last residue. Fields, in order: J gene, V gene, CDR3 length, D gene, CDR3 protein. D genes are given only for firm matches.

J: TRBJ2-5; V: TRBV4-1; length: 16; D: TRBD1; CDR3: CASSQEGQGRQETQYF
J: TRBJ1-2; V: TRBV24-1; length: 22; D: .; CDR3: CATSDLRESVSACRISNYGYTF
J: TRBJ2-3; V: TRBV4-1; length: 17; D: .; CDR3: CASSQDHGRDPTDTQYF
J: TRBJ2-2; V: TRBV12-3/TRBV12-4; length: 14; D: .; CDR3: CASRAAIGTGELFF
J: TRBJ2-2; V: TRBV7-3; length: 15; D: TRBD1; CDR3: CASSSTGVGTGELFF
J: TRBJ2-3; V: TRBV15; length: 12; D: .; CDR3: CATGLTTDTQYF
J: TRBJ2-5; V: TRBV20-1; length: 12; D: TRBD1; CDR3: CSAHRGLETQYF
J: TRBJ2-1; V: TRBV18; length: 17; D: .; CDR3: CASSPPGSEQQEVEQFF
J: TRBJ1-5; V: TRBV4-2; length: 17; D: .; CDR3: CASSQVVFRGPNQPQHF
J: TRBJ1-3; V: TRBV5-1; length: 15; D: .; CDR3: CASSLMTDSGNTIYF
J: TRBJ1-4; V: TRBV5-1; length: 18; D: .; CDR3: CASSSKRGTGTNIEKLFF
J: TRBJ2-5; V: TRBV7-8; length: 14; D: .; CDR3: CASSLVLGQETQYF
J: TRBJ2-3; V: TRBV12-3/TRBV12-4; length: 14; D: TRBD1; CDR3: CASSPTGGADTQYF
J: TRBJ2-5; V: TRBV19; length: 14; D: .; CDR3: CASSRTQLKETQYF
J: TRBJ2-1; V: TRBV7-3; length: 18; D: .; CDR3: CASSLTGGGGSWSDEQFF